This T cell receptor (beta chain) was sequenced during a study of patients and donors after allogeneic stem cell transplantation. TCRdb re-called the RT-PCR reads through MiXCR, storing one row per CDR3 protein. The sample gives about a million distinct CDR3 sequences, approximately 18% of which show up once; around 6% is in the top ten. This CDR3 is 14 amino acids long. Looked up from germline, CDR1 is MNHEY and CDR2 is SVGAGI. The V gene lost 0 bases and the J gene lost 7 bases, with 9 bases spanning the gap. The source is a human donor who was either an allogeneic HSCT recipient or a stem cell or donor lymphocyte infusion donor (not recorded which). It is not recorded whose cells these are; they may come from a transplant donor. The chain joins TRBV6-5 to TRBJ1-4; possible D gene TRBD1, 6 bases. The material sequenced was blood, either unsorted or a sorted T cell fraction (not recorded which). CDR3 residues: CASSYSSRGEKLFF. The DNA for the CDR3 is TGTGCCAGCAGTTACTCGAGCAGGGGTGAAAAACTGTTTTTT.